Described below is a single TCR beta chain sequence and its context. The specificity of this receptor is unknown. No base qualities exist here, and no much larger clone lies one base off it. This sample stems from a study of cytomegalovirus exposure and HLA in healthy donors (dated by TCRdb to 2017 to 2019). As for the study more broadly: In an earlier analysis of fewer than 750 of the donors, 250 to 350 Gb of sequence data and roughly 100 million unique TCR beta sequences from about 179 million T cells were reported. Because of strong linkage in the cohort, roughly 5 DR-DQ haplotypes were treated as single units for association and clustering. Of the 300 to 450 genotyped donors, 81% fell in the genetic ancestry cluster associated with self-reported Caucasian donors. The study profiled the T cell repertoires of fewer than 850 subjects by immunosequencing and related them to cytomegalovirus serostatus. An earlier analysis of some 600 of the donors applied high-throughput TCR beta sequencing to assess whether each TCR beta V gene segment acted as functional or pseudogenic. The number of typed donors differed by locus: about 629-630 for A, B, C, DRB1 and DQB1; approximately 520 for DQA1; 606 for DPA1; and some 450 for DPB1. HLA typing included class I and class II loci at four-digit resolution. The study combined high-throughput TCR immunosequencing, statistical association of individual TCRs with disease status, and machine learning to predict cytomegalovirus infection status. An early release that covered around 590 HLA-typed donors contained about 300 gigabases of sequencing data and about 93 million unique TCR sequences. Genome-wide SNP genotypes for about 65% of the 666 donors were used in a later genetic analysis, which treated that subset as a discovery cohort. In addition to the first cohort of several hundred subjects, a separate validation cohort of approximately 110 different subjects was used. Every discovery cohort repertoire had been produced on one sequencing platform. Donor age, sex, ethnicity and CMV serostatus were compiled alongside the repertoire data. Among about 400 genotyped donors of the cohort, an average of around 240,000 unique TCR beta nucleotide sequences was sequenced per donor, of which about 19% were non-productive. A later analysis re-analyzed previously published TCR beta repertoires from several hundred donors and added high-resolution HLA genotyping to study TCR occurrence patterns. Rather than using new phenotypic data, the later analysis identified candidate immune exposures from TCR beta sequences and from how often those sequences occurred across donors. The aim of the study was to test whether cataloging public T cell receptors could identify signatures of past pathogen exposure.

Overall study results and their limits: Sequencing depth was assumed to be roughly uniform across donors in the presence/absence analyses, though that assumption may not hold. The study gave a list of 150 to 200 TCR beta chains associated with cytomegalovirus. Three of the identified cytomegalovirus-associated TCR beta chains were confirmed in vitro to be specific for cytomegalovirus antigens. Most TCR sequences were observed very rarely across donors, whereas some public TCRs were present in many individuals. A further reported finding was that TCR beta sequences accurately predicted the HLA-A and HLA-B alleles for most subjects in the first cohort. In a later analysis, HLA-associated TCR beta chains were found to be more clonally expanded and to have lower generation probabilities than equally common non-associated chains. According to a later analysis, most CMV-associated TCR beta chains appeared to be HLA-restricted, and the HLA associations seemed to be driven largely by CMV exposure. Linkage disequilibrium might explain the correlated functional status among segregating V segments, but an unknown experimental factor could not be excluded. In a later analysis, several top co-occurrence clusters were reported to appear linked to parvovirus B19, influenza, CMV and Epstein-Barr virus. When HLA alleles, especially DR and DQ, strongly co-occurred, attributing TCR associations to individual alleles was difficult. A later genetic analysis reported fewer N-insertions in productive TCRs among donors in an Asian-associated ancestry cluster than the approximately 700-donor mean. The earlier analysis of a few hundred of the donors excluded some 16 rarely observed V segments, including chromosome 9 orphons, because counts were too low. A later analysis found that TCR association rates varied across HLA loci, with DRB1 alleles showing the most associated TCRs and HLA-C alleles the fewest. Cytomegalovirus status was reported to be diagnosed by the classifier with high specificity and sensitivity in both the original and validation cohorts. Broadly in line with IMGT annotations, most TCR beta V segments showed up in productive rearrangements about 87% or about 30% of the time in an earlier analysis of 450 to 750 of the donors. The 87-base-pair reads could not distinguish some IMGT-functional V segments, including TRBV6-2 and TRBV6-3, so those segments were excluded. The sequencing pipeline was judged likely to have produced a cluster of highly shared sequence variants as a technical artifact. V-gene and J-gene trimming of TCR beta chains was associated with a missense DCLRE1C variant in a later genetic analysis, and the association was replicated in an independent cohort. The authors suggested that the approach could potentially be extended to other disease states and immunological phenotypes. The cohort was sequenced for TCR beta chains only, and without alpha or paired-chain data the features that could be detected were limited. A later analysis associated 16,951 TCR beta sequences with specific HLA alleles at a false discovery rate of 0.05. HLA typing was unavailable for some donors at each locus, so association tests used only the typed subset. The only immune exposure information available for the cohort was CMV serostatus.

The cohort comprised around 690 healthy bone marrow donors. At the time of sampling, every cohort member was nominally healthy, though immune exposures that went unrecorded were likely present. The donor tested CMV seronegative, placing the donor among the 300 to 400 seronegative members of the cohort. Every donor gave a peripheral blood sample, and the peripheral blood mononuclear cells from that sample were used for TCR beta sequencing. Genomic DNA extraction from the blood cell samples was performed with the Qiagen DNeasy Blood Extraction Kit. Library generation was performed with the immunoSEQ multiplex PCR assay. For the multiplex PCR, a mixture combining 60 forward primers for TCR Vbeta segments and 13 reverse primers for TCR Jbeta segments was used. The CDR3 region of rearranged TCR beta genes was amplified from genomic DNA by a multiplex PCR assay. The Illumina HiSeq System was used to sequence the amplified TCR beta libraries as 87-base-pair reads. The authors' pipeline ran thus. Across the 500 to 750 repertoires, a later analysis counted some 80 million unique TCR beta chains, some 11 million of which were shared by at least two donors. A nearest-neighbor algorithm error-corrected the raw reads and collapsed the reads into unique sequences, merging closely related sequences to remove PCR and sequencing errors. Alignment of CDR3 sequences to IMGT reference sequences was used to assign V, D and J gene segments. For a sequence to be retained, at least a six-nucleotide match to both a V gene segment and a J gene segment was required. Rearrangements were called productive when the CDR3 lacked stop codons and stayed in frame with V and J; all others were non-productive. CDR3 was defined according to IMGT convention as the region running from the second conserved V-encoded cysteine to the conserved J-encoded phenylalanine. Sequences without an unambiguous match to a single V gene segment were excluded from the earlier analysis of almost 600 of the donors. An earlier analysis of approximately 590 of the donors classified V segments as functional when productive rearrangements were above 56.7% and as segregating when the standard deviation between donors was above 5%. To diagnose cytomegalovirus status from the catalog of TCR beta chain sequences, a statistical classification framework was built. V and J gene assignment, in a later analysis, came from comparing TCR nucleotide sequences with IMGT/GENE-DB human TR gene sequences. In a later analysis, CDR3 sequences and most-parsimonious VDJ recombination scenarios were assigned using the TCRdist pipeline. A later analysis defined each TCR beta chain by its CDR3 amino acid sequence plus V-gene family, and excluded reads lacking a unique V-gene family. To address suspected cross-contamination and a sequencing artifact, a later analysis removed 450 to 700 highly shared, low-generation-probability nucleotide sequences. In a later analysis, a clonal expansion index for each public chain was calculated from normalized within-repertoire ranks of inferred template counts. In a later analysis, generation probabilities were computed with a VDJ recombination model fitted to out-of-frame rearrangements, and the resulting probabilities were checked against IGoR. In a later analysis, TCR-TCR, TCR-HLA and TCR-CMV co-occurrence was scored with hypergeometric tests, and a repertoire-size bias correction was applied to TCR pairs. False discovery rates were estimated in a later analysis by permuting HLA or CMV assignments 20 times. A later analysis grouped co-occurring TCRs with DBSCAN, adding TCRdist sequence similarity when clustering within HLA-allele-positive subsets. Repertoires with fewer than 30,000 or more than 120,000 public chains, plus five repertoires with anomalous nucleotide sharing, were excluded from co-occurrence clustering. TCRdb holds this immuneACCESS table with in-frame rearrangements only. Some clones are missing; in checked studies, unresolved V genes explain under half, and the rest has no known cause. The V and J calls and clone size are taken from that table; D and trimming were inferred from the DNA. The sample includes 100,000 to 150,000 clones, with about four fifths observed a single time. Jointly, the top ten make up approximately 4% of the sample.

CDR1 and CDR2 are drawn from the germline V gene: SGHTA, FQGNSA. The V end loses 2 bases and the J end loses 3 bases, and a stretch of 8 bases separates them. The CDR3 spans 13 residues, from the cysteine through the phenylalanine. Only CDR3 DNA remains: 39 bases, in frame from the first base. Sequencing was done on a sample of PBMCs. The receptor comes from a woman in her 40s in good health and CMV-seronegative. The rearrangement joined TRBV7-2 to TRBJ2-7; a tentative D match to TRBD2 spans 6 bases. The encoded CDR3 is CASSLSRGYEQYF. The nucleotide sequence reads TGTGCCAGCAGCTTATCGCGGGGCTACGAGCAGTACTTC.